Detailed here is one T cell receptor beta chain. Only in-frame clones appear in the TCRdb table, and some are missing; sequencing was by immunoSEQ multiplex PCR. Of more than 45,000 clones in the sample, 80% to 90% were seen once. Germline V CDR1 and CDR2: SGHNT, YENEEA. Trimming removed 2 bases from V and 7 bases from J, with 6 bases in between. This CDR3 has 12 residues. The time point: peripheral blood 6 weeks after treatment start. Patients were living with locally advanced or metastatic urothelial carcinoma. The data derive from a study of PD-L1 blockade in urothelial cancer. Study-level information: Timepoints chosen for blood analysis were 3 weeks (second dose) and 6 weeks after treatment start.

This chain connects TRBV11-3 to TRBJ2-1; no clear D. This receptor was obtained from a man between 65 and 85 years old with urothelial cancer. The sequences come from PBMCs, collected around atezolizumab (anti-PD-L1) treatment. DNA of the CDR3: TGTGCCAGCAGCTTACCCGGGAATGAGCAGTTCTTC. It translates to CASSLPGNEQFF.